This TCR beta chain was identified in a study of T-cell memory formation after mild COVID-19. After 5'RACE with constant-segment primers, TCR alpha and TCR beta cDNA libraries carrying sample barcodes and UMIs were obtained. One entry per CDR3 protein results from TCRdb running MiXCR on the 5' RACE reads. The repertoire includes fewer than 650,000 distinct CDR3 sequences, approximately 15% of them detected once, and roughly 8.2% sits in the top ten. Per the germline V gene, CDR1 is SGHRS and CDR2 is YFSETQ. There are 13 residues in the CDR3. With V trimmed by 1 base and J by 6 bases, 1 base remained unmatched. Regarding the study as a whole: The authors left the SARS-CoV-2 specificity of second-wave clones peaking on day 37 unconfirmed. Some SARS-CoV-2-responding clones were already detected in memory before infection.

Comments on this clonotype: As yet, its antigen is unknown.

The TCR comes from an adult woman who had mild COVID-19 (a few samples of this study predate the infection). Cell type and time point are not known. Sequenced material: PBMCs or a T cell subset sorted from them (not recorded which). This chain uses TRBV5-1 with TRBJ1-2; 9 nucleotides align to TRBD1. CDR3 loop: CASSLTGGNGYTF. CDR3 in DNA: TGCGCCAGCAGCTTGACAGGGGGCAATGGCTACACCTTC.